What follows describes a single T cell receptor (beta chain). A read error may account for a junction end that differs from germline. CDR3 length: 12 amino acids. Germline values: CDR1 GTSNPN, CDR2 SVGIG (reference sequence). Only in-frame clones appear in the TCRdb table, and some are missing; sequencing was by immunoSEQ multiplex PCR. The repertoire has under 200,000 clones, approximately 82% of them found once; the top ten carry approximately 4%. This entry is derived from a study of blood T cell repertoires in COVID-19. The sample taken for sequencing was PBMCs or T cells enriched from blood (not recorded which). This TCR came from a woman between 45 and 65 years old who had recovered from COVID-19. The chain is built from TRBV30 and TRBJ1-2; TRBD1 is a possible D gene (5 bases). The CDR3 sequence: CAWSQDQGRPLF. The CDR3 coding sequence is TGTGCCTGGAGCCAAGACCAGGGCCGTCCCCTCTTC.